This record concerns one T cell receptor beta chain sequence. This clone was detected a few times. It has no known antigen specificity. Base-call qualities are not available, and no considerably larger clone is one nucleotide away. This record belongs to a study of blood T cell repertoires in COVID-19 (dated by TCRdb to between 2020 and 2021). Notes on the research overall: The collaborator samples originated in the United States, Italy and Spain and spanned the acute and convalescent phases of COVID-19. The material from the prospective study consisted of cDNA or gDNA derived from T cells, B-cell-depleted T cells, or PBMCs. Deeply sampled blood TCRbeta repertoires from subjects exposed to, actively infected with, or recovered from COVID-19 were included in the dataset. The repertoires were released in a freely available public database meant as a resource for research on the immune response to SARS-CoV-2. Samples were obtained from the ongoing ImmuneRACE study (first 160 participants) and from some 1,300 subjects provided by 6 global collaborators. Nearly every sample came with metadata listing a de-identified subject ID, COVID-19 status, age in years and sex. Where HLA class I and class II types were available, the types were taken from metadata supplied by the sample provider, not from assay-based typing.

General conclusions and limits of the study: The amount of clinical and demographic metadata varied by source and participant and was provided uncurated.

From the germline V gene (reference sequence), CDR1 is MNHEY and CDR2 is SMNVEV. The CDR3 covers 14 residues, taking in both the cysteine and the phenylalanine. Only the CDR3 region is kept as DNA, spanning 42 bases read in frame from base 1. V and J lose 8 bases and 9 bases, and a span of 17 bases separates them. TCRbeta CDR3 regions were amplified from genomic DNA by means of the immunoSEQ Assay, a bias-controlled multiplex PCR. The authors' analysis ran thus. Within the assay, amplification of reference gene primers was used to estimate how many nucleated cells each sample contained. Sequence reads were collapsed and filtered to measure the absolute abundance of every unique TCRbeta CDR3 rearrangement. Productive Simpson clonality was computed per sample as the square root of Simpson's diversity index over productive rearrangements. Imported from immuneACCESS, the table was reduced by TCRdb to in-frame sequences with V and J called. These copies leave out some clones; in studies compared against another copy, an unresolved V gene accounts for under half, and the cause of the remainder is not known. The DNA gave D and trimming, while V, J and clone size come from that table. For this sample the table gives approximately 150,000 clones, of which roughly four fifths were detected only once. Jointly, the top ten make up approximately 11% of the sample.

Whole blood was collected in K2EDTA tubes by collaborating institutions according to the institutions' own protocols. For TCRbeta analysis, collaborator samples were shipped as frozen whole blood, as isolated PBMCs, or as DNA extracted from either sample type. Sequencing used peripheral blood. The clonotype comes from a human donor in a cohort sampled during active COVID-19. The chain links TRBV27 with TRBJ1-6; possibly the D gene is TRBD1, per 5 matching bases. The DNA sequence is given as TGTGCCAGCCGTCTAAGAACAGGCGGTTCACCCCTCCACTTT. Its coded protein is CASRLRTGGSPLHF.